What follows describes a single TCR beta chain. The specificity of this receptor is unknown. No much larger clone exists at a distance of one base, and base qualities are not known. This sample stems from a study of shared clonotypes between healthy human individuals (dated by TCRdb to about 2020). Turning to the overall study: The cohort included a few men and a couple of women between 18 and 49 years of age. For each donor, three plates each were used for CD4 naive and CD4 memory, two plates were used for CD8 naive, and one plate was used for CD8 memory. The study deeply sequenced blood TCR repertoires of about 5 healthy adults to estimate repertoire size and the extent of clonotype sharing between individuals. To increase sequencing depth and limit assay-specific biases, different laboratories used diverse techniques to prepare libraries and sequence TCR repertoires. Each donor's leukapheresis produced roughly between roughly 0.85 and 9.5 billion PBMCs. Broad study findings and their caveats: Higher generation probabilities were observed for clonotypes shared by all four sorted-subset donors than for non-shared clonotypes. Around 5.4% of naive CD4, 3.5% of naive CD8, roughly 2.4% of memory CD4, and approximately 0.39% of memory CD8 clonotypes were shared across several donors. Naive subsets generally had larger estimated clonotype richness than memory subsets. Pairwise subsampling led to the expectation that sequencing depth would affect the degree of clonotype sharing among donors. Because the study included a small number of donors, the genetic and exposure-history diversity represented was limited. Incomplete sequencing was indicated by rarefaction of sorted-subset datasets, despite the large sequencing depth. Sampling was restricted to blood, and TCR repertoires in tissue are likely to differ from TCR repertoires in blood.

Using the deep immunoSEQ assay, multiplex PCR amplified TCR CDR3 regions from genomic DNA. Genomic DNA extracted from each cell subset was distributed evenly over all wells of several immunoSEQ 96-well plates, and each plate served as one replicate. For sorted subsets, each replicate PCR was loaded with 200 ng genomic DNA, equivalent to 25,000 to 30,000 T cell genomes. The purified libraries were quantified using a Qubit 3.0 fluorometer, sized with a Bioanalyzer 2100, and then quantified again using the KAPA Library Quantification kit. Each immunoSEQ 96-well plate was sequenced on its own single-read 150-cycle Illumina NextSeq 550 flow cell. In the original analysis: Because the immunoSEQ output included only junctional sequences and no quality scores, the filtering could not be the same as the filtering used for full-length reads. To assign V/J genes and CDR3, sequences were annotated against IMGT germline references using PyIR, a Python wrapper for IgBLAST v1.9. Any read was removed if the V/J assignment was weak (E-value above 1e-6), the CDR3 was missing, or the read contained stop codons, out-of-frame junctions, or ambiguous translated residues. A V3J clonotype was defined by an identical inferred V gene, J gene, and CDR3 amino acid sequence. To compute the percentage overlap between repertoires, the number of shared unique clonotypes was divided by the size of the smaller repertoire. Three approaches were used to assess repertoire richness: RTK rarefaction, the Chao1 estimator, and Recon v2.1 estimates of unobserved clonotypes. Generation probabilities were computed with OLGA for all TCRbeta clonotypes obtained by the gDNA method from several donors. The table was pulled from immuneACCESS by TCRdb, which kept in-frame rearrangements only. Such tables lose some clones; where checked, under half of the loss comes from unresolved V genes, and the rest has no known cause. The V and J calls and the clone size are those of that table, but D and trimming were determined from the DNA. This sample comprises 2 million to 3 million clones, over 85% of them detected only once. The ten largest make up 0.36% of the sample.

The germline V gene supplies CDR1 MDHEN and CDR2 SYDVKM. V loses 5 bases at its end and J loses 3 bases; junction bases beyond the gene matches: 4. The CDR3, cysteine through phenylalanine, is 14 amino acids long. Only CDR3 DNA remains: 42 bases, in frame from the first base. The donors were healthy, HIV-negative adults who had no recently reported acute infections or vaccinations. Every donor was a Caucasian adult living in Nashville, Tennessee, USA. Magnetic negative selection was used to enrich CD4+ T cells, after which naive cells were positively selected on CD45RA and the negative fraction became the memory subset. Blood was collected by leukapheresis, and PBMCs were isolated by Ficoll-Histopaque density gradient centrifugation and then cryopreserved in liquid nitrogen vapor phase. Analytical flow cytometry was used to check the purity and quantity of each magnetically sorted T cell population. Each sorted fraction had its genomic DNA isolated and then quantified by UV absorbance on a Nanodrop 2000c.

This receptor was taken from a man younger than 35 in good health. Some clones in this sample may be carry-over from other donors' samples. Recombination connected TRBV28 to TRBJ1-1; TRBD1 matches 9 bases in the middle. Sequences were obtained from naive CD4+ T cells from PBMCs. What the cell subset or site label conveys for this sample: CD45RA+ positively selected. The DNA reads TGTGCCAGCAGTAGGGGACAGGGTCACACTGAAGCTTTCTTT. It encodes CASSRGQGHTEAFF. With the rest looked up from the reference TRBV28 and TRBJ1-1 genes rather than sequenced, the full variable domain is DVKVTQSSRYLVKRTGEKVFLECVQDMDHENMFWYRQDPGLGLRLIYFSYDVKMKEKGDIPEGYSVSREKKERFSLILESASTNQTSMYLCASSRGQGHTEAFFGQGTRLTVV.